A single sample gave rise to the 10 T cell receptor beta chains below, sequenced in a study of shared clonotypes between healthy human individuals. Sequencing used immunoSEQ multiplex PCR; TCRdb keeps in-frame clones, though not all of them. The data hold approximately 530,000 clones, with roughly 95% observed a single time. Sequenced input: naive CD4+ T cells sorted from blood. Subset denoted: CD45RA+ positively selected. The receptors come from a woman younger than 45 in good health.

The chain has TRBV28 and TRBJ2-1; D call uncertain. Germline V gives CDR1 MDHEN, CDR2 SYDVKM. Trimming pared 5 bases from V and 6 bases from J, leaving 20 bases between. The CDR3 length is 16 residues. CDR3 coding DNA: TGTGCCAGCAGTCCCGGCTGGGCCTCAACGAGCAATGAGCAGTTCTTC. Translating it yields CASSPGWASTSNEQFF.

The V call is TRBV28, the J call TRBJ2-3, with a possible D match to TRBD2 (6 bases). There are 17 residues in the CDR3. Germline assignment: CDR1 MDHEN and CDR2 SYDVKM. V was clipped by 5 bases and J by 2 bases, with 20 bases between them. CDR3 coding DNA: TGTGCCAGCAGTCTTCTTCTCCTAGCGTCTACCACAGATACGCAGTATTTT. It encodes CASSLLLLASTTDTQYF.

CDR3 in amino acids: CASSQDTLAKNIQYF. CDR3 bases: TGTGCCAGCAGCCAAGATACGCTAGCCAAAAACATTCAGTACTTC. The V and J genes are TRBV4-2 and TRBJ2-4; unclear D gene. The V end was cut by 0 bases, the J end by 0 bases, with 6 bases between. Germline CDR1 LGHNA, CDR2 YNFKEQ. The length of the CDR3 is 15 residues.

This clone showed up just once. The chain combines TRBV7-9 with TRBJ1-4; no clear D. Germline V gives CDR1 SEHNR, CDR2 FQNEAQ (reference sequence). This CDR3 has 14 residues. Deletions cut 4 bases from V and 0 bases from J, with 6 bases between. DNA for the CDR3: TGTGCCAGCAGCTCAGTGTCAACTAATGAAAAACTGTTTTTT. This translates into CASSSVSTNEKLFF.

The chain carries TRBV5-1 and TRBJ1-2; D might be TRBD1 (5 bases). Germline V gives CDR1 SGHRS, CDR2 YFSETQ. CDR3 length equals 14 residues. V was pared by 1 base and J by 5 bases, with 12 bases between. The CDR3 nucleotides read TGCGCCAGCAGCTTGTTTAGCAGGGAGTATGGCTACACCTTC. As protein: CASSLFSREYGYTF.

The rearrangement joins TRBV7-3 to TRBJ2-3; D possibly uses TRBD1 or TRBD2 (5 bases each). There are 17 residues in the CDR3. Germline CDR1 is SGHTA and CDR2 is FQGTGA. V was cut by 1 base and J by 1 base, with 15 bases left in between. The CDR3 reads CASSLSLGAGGTDTQYF. The CDR3 region has the DNA TGTGCCAGCAGCTTAAGCCTTGGGGCCGGGGGCACAGATACGCAGTATTTT.

This sequence joins TRBV7-9 and TRBJ1-4, with D unresolved. CDR1 and CDR2 (germline): SEHNR, FQNEAQ (reference sequence). This CDR3 spans 13 amino acids. V was trimmed by 2 bases and J by 7 bases, leaving 8 bases between them. As DNA, the CDR3 is TGTGCCAGCAGCTTATGGGGAGGTGAAAAACTGTTTTTT. Amino acid sequence: CASSLWGGEKLFF.

The V and J genes are TRBV6-5 and TRBJ2-2; D is possibly TRBD1 (6 bases). This CDR3 region has 15 residues. CDR1 and CDR2 from the germline V gene are MNHEY and SVGAGI. Trimming removed 6 bases at V and 0 bases at J, with 11 bases between. The CDR3 nucleotides read TGTGCCAGCAGCAGGGACACCGCGAACACCGGGGAGCTGTTTTTT. This encodes CASSRDTANTGELFF.

In this sample, this clone turned up once. The CDR3 nucleotides are TGTGCCAGCAGAACTGACAGGGAGGTAGGGACCCAGTACTTC. Protein sequence: CASRTDREVGTQYF. The gene calls are TRBV2 and TRBJ2-5; D may be TRBD1 (7 bases). This CDR3 comprises 14 residues. Germline CDR1 is SNHLY and CDR2 is FYNNEI. Trimming pared 6 bases from V and 7 bases from J, leaving 18 bases between. Combining the CDR3 with reference TRBV2 and TRBJ2-5 gives the whole variable domain EPEVTQTPSHQVTQMGQEVILRCVPISNHLYFYWYRQILGQKVEFLVSFYNNEISEKSEIFDDQFSVERPDGSNFTLKIRSTKLEDSAMYFCASRTDREVGTQYFGPGTRLLVL.

This chain joins TRBV19 and TRBJ2-6, with no clear D. The CDR3 extends over 18 amino acids. The germline V gene encodes CDR1 LNHDA and CDR2 SQIVND (reference sequence). V lost 5 bases, J lost 0 bases, and 17 bases lay in between. The CDR3 DNA reads as TGTGCCAGTAGTGCCACAAAATTTTCGGTCTCTGGGGCCAACGTCCTGACTTTC. It is translated as CASSATKFSVSGANVLTF.